The 27 T cell receptor beta chains presented below share a single source sample, sequenced in a study of identical twins. Each CDR3 protein gets one entry after TCRdb re-called the 5' RACE reads with MiXCR. The profile shows around 250,000 distinct CDR3 sequences, 9.5% to 15% of them singletons. This sample also appeared in a second study, on yellow fever vaccine responses in identical twins.

The specimen sequenced was memory (CD45RO+) T cells sorted from blood. The origin of the receptors is a woman between 18 and 30 years old in good health.

This clonotype was detected only a few times. The chain recombines TRBV20-1 with TRBJ2-5; 8 nucleotides match TRBD2. J lost 5 bases, V lost 3 bases, and 11 bases had no gene match. The CDR3 is 15 amino acids. Germline CDR1 reads DFQATT; CDR2 reads SNEGSKA (reference sequence). The CDR3 is CSARSAGDPRETQYF. The CDR3 nucleotides are TGCAGTGCTAGGTCAGCGGGGGACCCCCGGGAGACCCAGTACTTC.

The rearrangement uses TRBV3-1 and TRBJ2-1; TRBD2 is a possible D gene (6 bases). CDR1 and CDR2 from the germline V gene are LGHDT and YNNKEL (reference sequence). The CDR3 length is 16 residues. Trimming removed 4 bases at V and 3 bases at J, with 16 bases between. CDR3 bases: TGTGCCAGCAGCCGAGGGGCCGAGACTAGCTACAATGAGCAGTTCTTC. Amino acid sequence: CASSRGAETSYNEQFF.

V usage is TRBV3-1 and J usage is TRBJ1-1, with D perhaps TRBD1 (5 bases). The CDR3 consists of 15 residues. Trimming left V 3 bases short and J 0 bases short, with 11 bases between. Germline loops: CDR1 LGHDT, CDR2 YNNKEL (reference sequence). The CDR3 here is CASSQGGWVNTEAFF. The CDR3 DNA reads as TGTGCCAGCAGCCAGGGGGGGTGGGTGAACACTGAAGCTTTCTTT.

The sample holds a few counts of this clonotype. The chain carries TRBV9 and TRBJ2-3, with D uncertain. This CDR3 contains 13 residues. V gave up 2 bases and J gave up 4 bases, with 8 bases separating them. Germline values: CDR1 SGDLS, CDR2 YYNGEE. The CDR3 nucleotides are TGTGCCAGCAGCGTTCAGGTTTCAGATACGCAGTATTTT. This codes for CASSVQVSDTQYF.

The chain has TRBV6-2 or TRBV6-3 and TRBJ2-2; 10 nucleotides agree with TRBD2. Germline values: CDR1 MNHEY, CDR2 SVGEGT. Germline trimming cut 2 bases from V and 0 bases from J; bases unmatched to any gene: 9. This CDR3 region has 19 residues. This CDR3 is CASSYQLASGSANTGELFF. The DNA of the CDR3 is TGTGCCAGCAGTTACCAATTGGCTAGCGGGAGCGCGAACACCGGGGAGCTGTTTTTT.

This clonotype was recorded many times. This sequence joins TRBV5-1 and TRBJ2-1; 7 positions match TRBD1. Germline V CDR1 and CDR2: SGHRS, YFSETQ. This CDR3 contains 16 residues. Germline trimming cut 4 bases from V and 1 base from J; bases unmatched to any gene: 8. For the CDR3, the DNA is TGCGCCAGCAGCCGCACAGGGGATAGGTCCTACAATGAGCAGTTCTTC. Translation gives CASSRTGDRSYNEQFF.

The chain recombines TRBV5-1 with TRBJ1-1; tentatively, D is TRBD1 (6 bases). The V gene's germline CDR1 is SGHRS and CDR2 YFSETQ. The V gene lost 0 bases and the J gene lost 6 bases, with 12 bases spanning the gap. The CDR3 loop spans 14 amino acids. The CDR3 reads CASSLARGKAEAFF. Written as DNA, the CDR3 is TGCGCCAGCAGCTTGGCCAGGGGTAAGGCTGAAGCTTTCTTT.

The rearrangement links TRBV28 to TRBJ2-6; 8 bases are shared with TRBD2. The CDR3 spans 17 residues. Germline CDR1 is MDHEN and CDR2 is SYDVKM. Trimming at V came to 3 bases and at J to 2 bases, leaving 6 bases not matched to a gene. The CDR3 loop reads CASSLGSGGTGANVLTF. The CDR3 DNA reads as TGTGCCAGCAGTTTGGGCTCGGGGGGGACTGGGGCCAACGTCCTGACTTTC. The whole variable domain, filled in from reference TRBV28 and TRBJ2-6, reads DVKVTQSSRYLVKRTGEKVFLECVQDMDHENMFWYRQDPGLGLRLIYFSYDVKMKEKGDIPEGYSVSREKKERFSLILESASTNQTSMYLCASSLGSGGTGANVLTFGAGSRLTVL.

The sample holds many counts of this clonotype. The chain combines TRBV6-4 with TRBJ2-3; TRBD2 matches at 9 bases. Germline CDR1 and CDR2: MRHNA and SNTAGT. V lost 2 bases to trimming and J lost 3 bases; unmatched junction nucleotides: 0. The CDR3 is made up of 14 amino acids. The CDR3 loop is CASSDAGGTDTQYF. The CDR3 DNA follows: TGTGCCAGCAGTGACGCGGGAGGGACAGATACGCAGTATTTT.

The V call is TRBV18, the J call TRBJ2-7; 13 bases fit TRBD2. Germline CDR1 reads KGHSH; CDR2 reads LQKENI. CDR3 length: 14 amino acids. With V trimmed by 5 bases and J by 6 bases, 4 bases remained unmatched. The CDR3 nucleotides are TGTGCCAGCTCAGAGGGACTAGCGGGACGCGAGCAGTACTTC. Residues: CASSEGLAGREQYF.

This clonotype was picked up one time. This rearrangement joins TRBV5-5 to TRBJ1-3; D is uncertain. This CDR3 has 15 amino acids. Between the trimmed V and J ends, which lost 1 base and 0 bases, there was a span of 8 bases. From germline, CDR1 is SGHKS and CDR2 YYEKEE (reference sequence). CDR3 sequence (DNA): TGTGCCAGCAGCTTGCTCAGAGACTCTGGAAACACCATATATTTT. It codes for CASSLLRDSGNTIYF.

This chain connects TRBV20-1 to TRBJ2-6; D remains ambiguous. Trimming cost V 7 bases and J 4 bases, with 17 bases left between them. This CDR3 region has 15 residues. From germline, CDR1 is DFQATT and CDR2 SNEGSKA (reference sequence). The chain's CDR3 is CSVTGPASGANVLTF. The CDR3 DNA reads TGCAGTGTAACGGGCCCAGCCTCCGGGGCCAACGTCCTGACTTTC.

This sequence joins TRBV27 and TRBJ2-7, with TRBD2 identical over 10 bases. The trim removed 4 bases at V and 3 bases at J, leaving 12 bases unmatched. Germline CDR1 and CDR2: MNHEY and SMNVEV (reference sequence). The CDR3 consists of 17 residues. The CDR3 region is CASSSVGVGTSDYEQYF. For the CDR3, the DNA is TGTGCCAGCAGTTCCGTGGGGGTAGGGACTAGCGACTACGAGCAGTACTTC.

J is TRBJ2-1 and V is TRBV2; D possibly corresponds to TRBD2 (7 bases). The CDR3 contains 14 residues. The germline CDR1 and CDR2 sequences are SNHLY and FYNNEI. Trimming removed 7 bases from V and 8 bases from J, with 18 bases in between. CDR3: CASTEGGRGYEQFF. CDR3 in DNA: TGTGCCAGCACCGAGGGGGGGAGAGGATATGAGCAGTTCTTC.

The rearrangement uses TRBV20-1 and TRBJ1-6; the D is unclear. V dropped 0 bases and J dropped 9 bases, with 6 bases sitting between them. CDR1 DFQATT and CDR2 SNEGSKA come from the germline V gene (reference sequence). The CDR3 spans 12 residues. CDR3 loop: CSAREGASPLHF. The CDR3 DNA follows: TGCAGTGCTAGAGAGGGTGCTTCACCCCTCCACTTT.

V and J are TRBV28 and TRBJ2-5; no clear D. CDR1 is MDHEN, CDR2 SYDVKM, per germline. V lost 2 bases, J lost 10 bases, and 20 bases lay in between. CDR3 length: 15 amino acids. The CDR3 here is CASSLPSGDISIQYF. In DNA, the CDR3 is TGTGCCAGCAGTTTACCTTCCGGAGATATATCGATCCAGTACTTC.

V usage is TRBV11-2 and J usage is TRBJ2-2; TRBD2 agrees at 7 bases. The V segment lost 1 base and the J segment 2 bases; nucleotides outside the gene matches: 10. The CDR3 length is 18 residues. The germline CDR1 and CDR2 sequences are SGHAT and FQNNGV. The CDR3 region is CASSLVGAGSSNTGELFF. CDR3 in DNA: TGTGCCAGCAGCTTAGTCGGAGCGGGGAGTTCTAACACCGGGGAGCTGTTTTTT.

The J gene is TRBJ2-7, the V gene TRBV12-3 or TRBV12-4; D perhaps matches TRBD1 (5 bases). The ends were cut back, 6 bases at V and 6 bases at J, with 18 bases in the middle. The CDR3 consists of 14 residues. The chain's CDR3 is CASSPSPGISEQYF. CDR3 sequence (DNA): TGTGCCAGCAGCCCCTCTCCAGGGATAAGCGAGCAGTACTTC.

This clonotype was detected ten times or more. The chain combines TRBV28 with TRBJ2-5; 12 bases are a match to TRBD2. The V gene end was trimmed by 6 bases and the J gene end by 2 bases; junction bases not matched to a gene: 7. Germline lookup yields CDR1 MDHEN and CDR2 SYDVKM. The CDR3 length is 16 residues. Here the CDR3 reads CASRPSGTSGQETQYF. CDR3 nucleotides: TGTGCCAGCAGACCTAGCGGGACTAGCGGGCAAGAGACCCAGTACTTC.

This clonotype has only a few counts. This rearrangement joins TRBV4-2 to TRBJ2-3, with TRBD2 matching 13 bases. Per the germline V gene, CDR1 is LGHNA and CDR2 is YNFKEQ. CDR3 length: 20 residues. Trimming took 0 bases from V and 1 from J; bases not matched to a gene: 10. CDR3 DNA: TGTGCCAGCAGCCAAGAGGGACCGGGACTAGCGGGAAGTGGCACAGATACGCAGTATTTT. The encoded protein is CASSQEGPGLAGSGTDTQYF.

This clonotype was detected ten times or more. The V and J genes are TRBV12-3 or TRBV12-4 and TRBJ2-7, with 9 positions matching TRBD2. V trimming: 3 bases; J trimming: 5 bases; junction bases outside the gene matches: 5. The CDR3 has 14 residues. DNA of the CDR3: TGTGCCAGCAGTTTGACACTAGCGGGCCACGAGCAGTACTTC. It yields the protein CASSLTLAGHEQYF.

The chain has TRBV9 and TRBJ2-2, with D perhaps TRBD2 (6 bases). This CDR3 contains 17 residues. Trimming took off 4 bases at V and 0 bases at J, with 16 bases between the two ends. Germline values: CDR1 SGDLS, CDR2 YYNGEE. The CDR3 nucleotides are TGTGCCAGCAGCCGACCCCTAGCGAGCCCGAACACCGGGGAGCTGTTTTTT. Its protein is CASSRPLASPNTGELFF.

The V and J genes are TRBV9 and TRBJ1-3; weak D call: TRBD1 (5 bases). The CDR3 has 15 amino acids. Germline CDR1 and CDR2: SGDLS and YYNGEE. The V gene lost 3 bases and the J gene lost 2 bases, with 12 bases spanning the gap. The CDR3 coding sequence is TGTGCCAGCAGCGCCTACCCAGGGACTGGAAACACCATATATTTT. Translated, it gives CASSAYPGTGNTIYF.

The chain carries TRBV24-1 and TRBJ2-2, with D possibly TRBD2 on 5 matching bases. Trimming cost V 1 base and J 1 base, with 6 bases left between them. CDR1 and CDR2 from the germline V gene are KGHDR and SFDVKD. The CDR3 sequence is 15 residues long. CDR3 protein: CATSDFRGNTGELFF. CDR3 DNA: TGTGCCACCAGTGATTTCCGGGGGAACACCGGGGAGCTGTTTTTT.

This clonotype was recorded at least ten times. V gene TRBV11-2 combines with J gene TRBJ2-3; 10 bases agree with TRBD2. Germline loops: CDR1 SGHAT, CDR2 FQNNGV. The CDR3 sequence is 18 residues long. The V and J ends lost 5 bases and 5 bases, in that order; junction bases with no gene match: 16. The CDR3 here is CASSPLKGSGGRKDTQYF. For the CDR3, the DNA is TGTGCCAGCAGCCCCCTGAAAGGTAGCGGGGGGAGAAAAGATACGCAGTATTTT.

This chain uses TRBV29-1 with TRBJ1-5; D gene ambiguous. The CDR3 is 13 residues long. Trimming removed 3 bases from V and 0 bases from J, with 6 bases in between. CDR1 is SQVTM and CDR2 is ANQGSEA in the germline V gene. The CDR3 nucleotides are TGCAGCGTTGATGAGGGTAGCAATCAGCCCCAGCATTTT. Protein product: CSVDEGSNQPQHF.

This clonotype was seen a few times. The genes are TRBV15 and TRBJ2-1; no reliable D call. The CDR3 spans 16 residues. V lost 0 bases to trimming and J lost 8 bases, with 17 bases between them. In germline, CDR1 is LNHNV, CDR2 YYDKDF (reference sequence). The CDR3 DNA reads as TGTGCCACCAGCAGAGATCTCTTGGGATCTGGGGATGAGCAGTTCTTC. It codes for CATSRDLLGSGDEQFF.